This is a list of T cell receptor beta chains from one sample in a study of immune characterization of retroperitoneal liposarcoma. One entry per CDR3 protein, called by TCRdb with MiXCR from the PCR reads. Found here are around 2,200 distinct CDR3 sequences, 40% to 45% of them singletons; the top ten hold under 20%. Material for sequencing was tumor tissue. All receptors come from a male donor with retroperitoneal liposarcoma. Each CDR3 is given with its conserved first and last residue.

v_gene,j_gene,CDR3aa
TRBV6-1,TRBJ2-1,CASTRGSSGGYNEQFF
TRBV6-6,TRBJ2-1,CASRKTSGSSYNEQFF
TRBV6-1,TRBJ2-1,CASSPPGVAGSSYNEQFF
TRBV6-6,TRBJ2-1,CASSYSLLSYNEQFF
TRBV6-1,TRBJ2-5,CASSQATYRLNEQYF
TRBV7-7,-,CASSYRTVPGEQYF
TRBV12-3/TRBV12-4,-,CASSLEYEQYF
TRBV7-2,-,CASSFFRTDSYEQYF
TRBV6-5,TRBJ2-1,CASSYSTGKYNEQFF
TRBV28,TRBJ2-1,CASSLGGTYNEQFF
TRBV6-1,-,CASSDSPGGGEQFF
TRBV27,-,CASLEKAGAYEQYF
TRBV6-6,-,CASSLDGGALSQETQYF
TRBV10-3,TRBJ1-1,CAIRIAGRLNTEAFF
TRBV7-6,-,CASSFGFPAYEQYF
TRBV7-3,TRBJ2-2,CASSLSGGSSRELFF
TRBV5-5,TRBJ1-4,CASSFRGQQNEKLFF
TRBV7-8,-,CASRMYTSGRIYEQYF
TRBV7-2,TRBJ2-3,CASSLAQLTDTQYF
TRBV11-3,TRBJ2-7,CASSLEGSYEQYF
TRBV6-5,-,CASSLQGEEETQYF
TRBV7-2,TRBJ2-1,CASSFQGYEQFF